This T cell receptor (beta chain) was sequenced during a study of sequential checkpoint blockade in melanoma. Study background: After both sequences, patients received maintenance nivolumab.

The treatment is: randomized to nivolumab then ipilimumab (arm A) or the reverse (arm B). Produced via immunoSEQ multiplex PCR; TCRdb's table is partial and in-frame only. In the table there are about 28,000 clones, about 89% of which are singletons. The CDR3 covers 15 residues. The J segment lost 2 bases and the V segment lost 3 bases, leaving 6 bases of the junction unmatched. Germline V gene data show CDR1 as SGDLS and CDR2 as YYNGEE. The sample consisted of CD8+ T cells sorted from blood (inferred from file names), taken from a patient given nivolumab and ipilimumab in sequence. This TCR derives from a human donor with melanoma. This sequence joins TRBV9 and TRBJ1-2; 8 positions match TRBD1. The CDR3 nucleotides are TGTGCCAGCAGCGGCAACCGACAGGGGAACTATGGCTACACCTTC. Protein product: CASSGNRQGNYGYTF.